The clone carrying this TCR beta chain was picked up a small number of times. Its target is not known. With molecular barcodes, quantitative 5'-RACE was used to make the TCR beta libraries. TCRdb re-analysed the 5' RACE reads in MiXCR, keeping a single row per CDR3 protein. The data contain 500,000 to 550,000 distinct CDR3 sequences, roughly 13% of them singletons. The data are from a study of CD8 T cells in ankylosing spondylitis. Findings of the study overall: It was reported that disease-linked clones were significantly enriched in matched ankylosing spondylitis synovial fluid. Previous work reported some of these motif variants in the synovial fluid and blood of reactive arthritis. For ankylosing spondylitis blood, a TCR beta motif of several highly homologous variants appeared characteristic. Peripheral blood held disease-linked clones only at relatively low frequency, and these were CD8+.

Per the germline V gene, CDR1 is SGHTA and CDR2 is FQGNSA. Trimming stripped 3 bases from V and 1 base from J, with 5 bases between. The CDR3 runs to 13 residues. The specimen was blood, either unsorted or a sorted T cell fraction (not recorded which). The chain joins TRBV7-2 to TRBJ2-3; D not certain. This receptor was identified in a male donor with ankylosing spondylitis. As DNA, the CDR3 is TGTGCCAGCAGCTTTATGGGCACAGATACGCAGTATTTT. Residues: CASSFMGTDTQYF.